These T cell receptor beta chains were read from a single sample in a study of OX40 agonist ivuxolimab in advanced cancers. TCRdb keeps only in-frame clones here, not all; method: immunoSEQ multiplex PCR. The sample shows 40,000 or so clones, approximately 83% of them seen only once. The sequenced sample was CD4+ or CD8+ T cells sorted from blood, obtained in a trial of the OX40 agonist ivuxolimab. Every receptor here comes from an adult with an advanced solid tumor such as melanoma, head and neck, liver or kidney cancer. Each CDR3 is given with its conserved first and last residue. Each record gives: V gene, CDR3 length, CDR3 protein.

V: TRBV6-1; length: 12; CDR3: CASSPSTDTQYF
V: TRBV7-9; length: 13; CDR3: CASSFGQGDIQYF
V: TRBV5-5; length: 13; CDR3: CAASDSGANVLTF
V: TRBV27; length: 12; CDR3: CASSHPGPTQYF
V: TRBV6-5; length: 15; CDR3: CASRPTQLANYGYTF
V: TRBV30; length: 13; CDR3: CASGTGLNQPQHF
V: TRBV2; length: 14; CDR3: CASSELVQSKTQYF
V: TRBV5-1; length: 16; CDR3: CASSSDGAAAKNIQYF
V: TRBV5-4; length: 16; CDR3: CASSLISGGVTDTQYF
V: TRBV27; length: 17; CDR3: CASSLFRGKAGANVLTF
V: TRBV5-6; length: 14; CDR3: CASSLASGNEKLFF
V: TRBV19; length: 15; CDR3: CASSRAGGLGGELFF
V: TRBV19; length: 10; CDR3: CASSYHTQYF
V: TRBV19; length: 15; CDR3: CASSPPTGGNTEAFF
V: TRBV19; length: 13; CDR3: CASSIHPPGELFF
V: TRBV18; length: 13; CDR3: CASSGTGRETQYF
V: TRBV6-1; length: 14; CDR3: CASSLQVSGNTIYF
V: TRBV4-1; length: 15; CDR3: CASSQGGAGGYEQYF
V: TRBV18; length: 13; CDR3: CASSEGSIPEQYF
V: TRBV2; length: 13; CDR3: CASSEETAAAQHF
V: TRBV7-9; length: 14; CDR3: CASSLGTASYEQYF
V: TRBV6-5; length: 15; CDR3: CASSYSRDSPTEQFF
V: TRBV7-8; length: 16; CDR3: CASSLAWSGGAYEQYF
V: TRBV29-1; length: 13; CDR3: CSVEGSGNQPQHF
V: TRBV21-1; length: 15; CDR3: CASKGGACYNSPLHF
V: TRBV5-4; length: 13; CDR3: CASSTGSRDEQFF
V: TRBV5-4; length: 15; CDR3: CASSLGGDYTGELFF
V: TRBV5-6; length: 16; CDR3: CASSPPDRGSAYEQYF
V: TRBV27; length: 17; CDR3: CASGGPGLAENTGELFF
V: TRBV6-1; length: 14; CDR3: CASIGTGSVDTIYF
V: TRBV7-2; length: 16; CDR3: CASSPRTSSHGDTQYF
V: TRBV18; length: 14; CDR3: CASYPSREGGEQFF
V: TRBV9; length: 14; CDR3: CASSVTPGTYEQYF
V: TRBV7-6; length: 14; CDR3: CASSLGTYGNIQYF
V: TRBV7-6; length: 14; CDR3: CASSLGNSNNEQFF
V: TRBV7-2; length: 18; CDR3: CASSPSYETGLNNSPLHF
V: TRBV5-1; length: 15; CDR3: CASSLEGYSNQPQHF
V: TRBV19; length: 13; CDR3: CASSGRANEKLFF
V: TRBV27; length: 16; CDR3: CASSFRAGGGTDTQYF
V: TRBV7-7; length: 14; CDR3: CASSLTESSYEQYF
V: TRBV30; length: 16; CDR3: CAWTHKGLKNEETQYF
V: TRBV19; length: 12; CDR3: CASRWGIRGYTF
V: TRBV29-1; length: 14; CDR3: CSVDHILLNTEAFF
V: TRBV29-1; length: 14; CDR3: CSVTLAGSTDTQYF
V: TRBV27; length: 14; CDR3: CASRPSGAHYGYTF
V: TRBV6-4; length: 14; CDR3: CASSEEGRANEQFF
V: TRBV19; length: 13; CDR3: CASSLGHADTQYF
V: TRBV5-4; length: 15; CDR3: CASSSRHRGSYEQYF
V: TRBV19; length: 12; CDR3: CASRLAGDTQYF
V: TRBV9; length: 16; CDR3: CASSVEASGQYNEQFF
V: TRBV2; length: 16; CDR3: CASSEDRVYSNQPQHF
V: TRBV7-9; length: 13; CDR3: CASTHGTEYEQYF
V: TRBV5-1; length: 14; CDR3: CASSPERGSGEQFF
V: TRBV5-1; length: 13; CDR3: CASAAGFEGGYTF
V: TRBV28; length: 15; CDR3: CASSTRDLVGYEQYF